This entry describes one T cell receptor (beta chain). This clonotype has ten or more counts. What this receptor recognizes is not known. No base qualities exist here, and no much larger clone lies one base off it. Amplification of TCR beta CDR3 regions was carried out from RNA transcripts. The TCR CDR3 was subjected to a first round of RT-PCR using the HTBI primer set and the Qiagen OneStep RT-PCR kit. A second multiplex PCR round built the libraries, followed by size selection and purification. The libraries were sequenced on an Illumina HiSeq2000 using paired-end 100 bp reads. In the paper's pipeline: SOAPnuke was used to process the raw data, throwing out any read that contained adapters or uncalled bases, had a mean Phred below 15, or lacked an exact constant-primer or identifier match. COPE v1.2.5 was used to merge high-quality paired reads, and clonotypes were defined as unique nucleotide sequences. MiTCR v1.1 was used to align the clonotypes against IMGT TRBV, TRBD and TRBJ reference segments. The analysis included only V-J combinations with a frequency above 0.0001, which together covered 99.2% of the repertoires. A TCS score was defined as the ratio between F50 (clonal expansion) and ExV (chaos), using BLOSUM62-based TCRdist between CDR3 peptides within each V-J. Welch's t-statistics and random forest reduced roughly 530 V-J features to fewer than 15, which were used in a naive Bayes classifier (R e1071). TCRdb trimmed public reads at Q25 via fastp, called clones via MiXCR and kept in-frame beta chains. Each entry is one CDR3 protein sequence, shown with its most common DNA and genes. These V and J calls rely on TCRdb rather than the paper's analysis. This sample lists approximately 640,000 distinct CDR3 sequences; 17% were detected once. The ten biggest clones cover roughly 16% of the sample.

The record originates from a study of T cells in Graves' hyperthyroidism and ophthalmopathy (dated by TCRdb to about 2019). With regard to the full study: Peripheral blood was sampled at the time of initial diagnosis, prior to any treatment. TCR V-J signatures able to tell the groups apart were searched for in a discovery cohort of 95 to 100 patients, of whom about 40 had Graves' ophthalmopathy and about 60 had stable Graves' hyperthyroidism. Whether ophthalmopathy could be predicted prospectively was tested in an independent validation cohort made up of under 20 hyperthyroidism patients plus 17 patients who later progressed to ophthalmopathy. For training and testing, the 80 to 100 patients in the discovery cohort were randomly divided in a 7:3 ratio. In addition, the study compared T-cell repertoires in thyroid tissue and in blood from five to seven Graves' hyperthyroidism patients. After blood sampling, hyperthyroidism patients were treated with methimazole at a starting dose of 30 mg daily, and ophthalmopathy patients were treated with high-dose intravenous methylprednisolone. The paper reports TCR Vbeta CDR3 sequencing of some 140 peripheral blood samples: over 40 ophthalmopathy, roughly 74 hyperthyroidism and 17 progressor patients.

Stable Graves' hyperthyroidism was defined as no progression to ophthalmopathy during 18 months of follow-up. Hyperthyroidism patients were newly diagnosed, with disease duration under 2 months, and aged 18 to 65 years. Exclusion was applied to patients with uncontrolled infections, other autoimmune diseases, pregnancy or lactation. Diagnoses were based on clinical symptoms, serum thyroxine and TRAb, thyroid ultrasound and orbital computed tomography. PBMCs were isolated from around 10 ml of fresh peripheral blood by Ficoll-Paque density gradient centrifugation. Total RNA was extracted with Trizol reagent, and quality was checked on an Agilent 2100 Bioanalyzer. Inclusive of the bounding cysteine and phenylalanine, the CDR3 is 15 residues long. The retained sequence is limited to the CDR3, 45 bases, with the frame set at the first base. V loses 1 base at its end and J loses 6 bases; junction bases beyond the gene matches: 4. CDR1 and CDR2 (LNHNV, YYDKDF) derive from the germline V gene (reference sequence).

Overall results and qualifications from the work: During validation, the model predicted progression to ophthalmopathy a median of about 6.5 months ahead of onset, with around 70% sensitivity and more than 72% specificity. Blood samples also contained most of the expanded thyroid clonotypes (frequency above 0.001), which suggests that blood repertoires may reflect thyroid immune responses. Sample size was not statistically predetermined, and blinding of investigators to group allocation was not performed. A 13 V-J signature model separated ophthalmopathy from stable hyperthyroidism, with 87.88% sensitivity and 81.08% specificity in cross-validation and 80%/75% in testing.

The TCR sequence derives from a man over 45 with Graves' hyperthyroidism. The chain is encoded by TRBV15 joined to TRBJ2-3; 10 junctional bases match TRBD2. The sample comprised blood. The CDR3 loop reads CATSRVTSGTDTQYF. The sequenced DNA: TGTGCCACCAGCAGAGTTACTAGCGGGACTGATACGCAGTATTTT.